The following is a T cell receptor beta chain sequence with its context. Both CD4+ and CD8+ T cells were negatively isolated, and TEMRA cells underwent FACS enrichment. Germline assignment: CDR1 DFQATT and CDR2 SNEGSKA (reference sequence). The CDR3 contains 16 residues. Germline trimming cut 2 bases from V and 4 bases from J; bases unmatched to any gene: 7. An amount of RNA that ranged from roughly 0.45 to 1 ug was reverse transcribed with random hexamers. The method of amplification for TCR beta CDR3 was immunoSEQ multiplex PCR, covering 54 Vbeta and 13 Jbeta. TCRdb called the immunoSEQ multiplex PCR reads again in MiXCR, with one record for every CDR3 protein. Of tens of thousands of distinct CDR3 sequences in the sample, around 95% are singletons; the top ten hold roughly 0.5%. This entry is derived from a study of CD8 T cells in Susac syndrome.

V usage is TRBV20-1 and J usage is TRBJ2-1; 11 nucleotides agree with TRBD2. This clonotype originated in a human donor with Susac syndrome. Material for sequencing was CD8+ T cells from PBMCs. CDR3 DNA: TGCAGTGCTAGATCGTTCGGGACTAGCGGATACAATGAGCAGTTCTTC. Its protein product is CSARSFGTSGYNEQFF.